The 25 T cell receptor beta chains presented below share a single source sample, sequenced in a study of spatial heterogeneity in lung cancer. Time point in this sample: blood at routine non-recurrence follow-up after resection. TCRdb itself ran the 5' RACE reads through MiXCR, one entry per CDR3 protein. Of about 41,000 distinct CDR3 sequences listed, about 10% are singletons. The specimen was PBMCs, collected at follow-up. These receptors all come from a female donor with early-stage non-small cell lung cancer.

This chain connects TRBV12-3 or TRBV12-4 to TRBJ2-4, with a possible D match to TRBD2 (6 bases). V was cut by 5 bases and J by 1 base, with 12 bases left in between. The CDR3 is 15 amino acids. In DNA form, the CDR3 reads TGTGCCAGCAGTGAGGATGCGGGGGCCAAAAACATTCAGTACTTC. It yields the protein CASSEDAGAKNIQYF.

This clonotype was observed many times. The chain joins TRBV5-5 to TRBJ2-3, with D unresolved. V lost 1 base to trimming and J lost 2 bases, with 20 bases between them. Looked up from germline, CDR1 is SGHKS and CDR2 is YYEKEE (reference sequence). The CDR3 is 18 amino acids. The CDR3 nucleotides read TGTGCCAGCAGCTTGAGGATTACGGGCCTGTCCCTCACAGATACGCAGTATTTT. Protein: CASSLRITGLSLTDTQYF.

This clonotype was counted between two and nine times. V gene TRBV20-1 combines with J gene TRBJ2-3, with 10 bases identical to TRBD2. The germline V gene encodes CDR1 DFQATT and CDR2 SNEGSKA (reference sequence). Unmatched junction bases numbered 7, after V lost 6 bases and J lost 1 base. This CDR3 region has 15 residues. Here the CDR3 DNA reads TGCAGTGCGGAACTAGCGGGGAAACGCACAGATACGCAGTATTTT. It yields the protein CSAELAGKRTDTQYF.

This clonotype was observed at least ten times. V and J are TRBV10-3 and TRBJ2-1; a possible D gene is TRBD2 (6 bases). CDR1 is ENHRY and CDR2 is SYGVKD in the germline V gene. The CDR3 length is 12 residues. Between the trimmed V and J ends, which lost 6 bases and 8 bases, there was a span of 11 bases. The CDR3 region is CAISPLADEQFF. The DNA of the CDR3 is TGTGCCATCAGCCCACTAGCTGATGAGCAGTTCTTC.

This clonotype was counted many times. The CDR3 DNA reads as TGTGCCAGCAGTTACATAGGGGGCAACACTGAAGCTTTCTTT. Translation gives CASSYIGGNTEAFF. The chain employs TRBV6-2 or TRBV6-3 and TRBJ1-1, with 7 bases matching TRBD1. CDR3 length: 14 amino acids. V was pared by 2 bases and J by 2 bases, with 2 bases of the junction left unmatched. Germline assignment: CDR1 MNHEY and CDR2 SVGEGT.

This clonotype was recorded many times. V usage is TRBV19 and J usage is TRBJ1-5; 7 bases are a match to TRBD1. V lost 6 bases and J lost 3; bases outside the gene matches: 8. From germline, CDR1 is LNHDA and CDR2 SQIVND (reference sequence). The CDR3 contains 15 residues. In DNA form, the CDR3 reads TGTGCCAGTAGGCAAGACAGGGCGGTCAATCAGCCCCAGCATTTT. Protein sequence: CASRQDRAVNQPQHF.

The V and J genes are TRBV30 and TRBJ2-4; D is ambiguous. V was clipped by 1 base and J by 8 bases, with 18 bases between them. This CDR3 is 15 amino acids long. Germline V gene lookup returns CDR1 GTSNPN and CDR2 SVGIG (reference sequence). CDR3 DNA sequence: TGTGCCTGGAGTGCATCCGGGCTTAGGAGAGACATTCAGTACTTC. As protein: CAWSASGLRRDIQYF.

This clonotype has a handful of counts. The chain has TRBV29-1 and TRBJ1-4; D not resolved. V gave up 5 bases and J gave up 0 bases, with 13 bases separating them. CDR3 length: 15 amino acids. CDR1 is SQVTM, CDR2 ANQGSEA, per germline. CDR3: CSVSVNHATNEKLFF. In nucleotides, the CDR3 is TGCAGCGTTAGCGTAAATCATGCAACTAATGAAAAACTGTTTTTT.

V and J are TRBV6-5 and TRBJ2-3; the D gene is possibly TRBD2 (7 bases). The CDR3 runs to 17 residues. Trimming stripped 2 bases from V and 2 bases from J, with 17 bases between. Germline loops: CDR1 MNHEY, CDR2 SVGAGI. The CDR3 DNA reads TGTGCCAGCAGTTACGGGGCGGGGGCCATACACACAGATACGCAGTATTTT. Translating it yields CASSYGAGAIHTDTQYF.

This clonotype is classed as medium-sized (0.01 to 0.1%). The gene calls are TRBV9 and TRBJ2-3, with 11 bases fitting TRBD2. Losses at the gene ends were 4 bases for V and 8 bases for J; bases not matched to a gene: 3. Germline assignment: CDR1 SGDLS and CDR2 YYNGEE. This CDR3 spans 13 amino acids. CDR3 coding DNA: TGTGCCAGCAGCCCGCTAGCGGGGGGTACGCAGTATTTT. Residues: CASSPLAGGTQYF.

In its sample, this clonotype was seen many times. The rearrangement links TRBV5-1 to TRBJ2-7; no clear D. The CDR3 runs 14 residues. Germline CDR1 SGHRS, CDR2 YFSETQ. Trimming pared 0 bases from V and 0 bases from J, leaving 7 bases between. CDR3 in amino acids: CASSLATYSYEQYF. Written as DNA, the CDR3 is TGCGCCAGCAGCTTGGCGACCTACTCCTACGAGCAGTACTTC.

This clonotype showed up many times. CDR3 amino acids: CSAGGLAHRNEQFF. Here the CDR3 DNA reads TGCAGTGCTGGGGGGCTAGCGCACCGGAATGAGCAGTTCTTC. V is TRBV20-1 and J is TRBJ2-1; possibly TRBD1 or TRBD2 for D (6 bases each). Germline-derived CDR1 and CDR2 are DFQATT and SNEGSKA (reference sequence). V shed 5 bases and J shed 7 bases, with 18 bases lying between them. This CDR3 spans 14 amino acids.

J is TRBJ2-7 and V is TRBV29-1, with 12 bases identical to TRBD2. Germline values: CDR1 SQVTM, CDR2 ANQGSEA. The CDR3 has 14 residues. Trimming cost V 4 bases and J 3 bases; bases outside gene matches: 4. For the CDR3, the DNA is TGCAGCGTTGCGGGACTAGCGGGCCTCTACGAGCAGTACTTC. It is translated as CSVAGLAGLYEQYF.

This clonotype occurred a few times. The V gene is TRBV14, the J gene TRBJ2-5; no clear D. Trimming removed 0 bases at V and 9 bases at J, with 8 bases between. The CDR3 is 12 amino acids. Per the germline V gene, CDR1 is SGHDN and CDR2 is FVKESK. The CDR3 bases are TGTGCCAGCAGCCAAGAGTCCCGGGCCCAGTACTTC. Its translation is CASSQESRAQYF.

This chain's CDR3 is CSASYRTTLYEQYF. In nucleotides, the CDR3 is TGCAGTGCTAGTTACAGAACGACGCTCTACGAGCAGTACTTC. The chain is built from TRBV20-1 and TRBJ2-7; D is ambiguous. The CDR3 covers 14 residues. Germline-derived CDR1 and CDR2 are DFQATT and SNEGSKA (reference sequence). The V end lost 3 bases, the J end lost 3 bases, and 15 bases lay between the germline ends.

Ten or more counts support this clonotype. The chain links TRBV7-2 to TRBJ2-4; 10 nucleotides line up with TRBD2. Germline lookup yields CDR1 SGHTA and CDR2 FQGNSA. CDR3 length equals 16 residues. V lost 7 bases, J lost 4 bases, and 10 bases stayed unmatched. The CDR3, as DNA: TGTGCCAGCACCATTATCGGACTAGCGGCTAAAAACATTCAGTACTTC. This codes for CASTIIGLAAKNIQYF.

This clonotype occurred many times. The chain uses TRBV19 and TRBJ2-4; the match to TRBD1 covers 10 bases. Germline V CDR1 and CDR2: LNHDA, SQIVND (reference sequence). There are 15 residues in the CDR3. Trimming cost V 6 bases and J 6 bases; bases outside gene matches: 8. CDR3 DNA sequence: TGTGCCAGTAGCCACGACAGGGGGCTTCGAAACATTCAGTACTTC. Protein sequence: CASSHDRGLRNIQYF.

The chain links TRBV5-1 to TRBJ2-3; weak D call: TRBD2 (5 bases). V lost 0 bases and J lost 1, with 9 bases in between. Germline CDR1 is SGHRS and CDR2 is YFSETQ. CDR3 size: 15 residues. Written as DNA, the CDR3 is TGCGCCAGCAGCTTGGCTCTTAGCGGCACAGATACGCAGTATTTT. Protein: CASSLALSGTDTQYF.

This clonotype was seen at least ten times. This chain links TRBV6-1 with TRBJ2-7, with 8 bases that match TRBD1. Germline values: CDR1 MNHNS, CDR2 SASEGT. There are 13 residues in the CDR3. The V segment lost 8 bases and the J segment 11 bases; nucleotides outside the gene matches: 14. DNA for the CDR3: TGTGCCAGCGCTACAGAGCAGGGGGCGAATAAGTACTTC. Translating it yields CASATEQGANKYF.

The chain has TRBV6-6 and TRBJ2-7; TRBD2 matches 11 bases. J was trimmed by 2 bases and V by 6 bases; bases with no gene match: 3. Germline assignment: CDR1 MNHNY and CDR2 SVGAGI (reference sequence). CDR3 length: 14 residues. CDR3 DNA: TGTGCCAGCAGGCCTAGCGGGGGGACCTACGAGCAGTACTTC. Encoded protein: CASRPSGGTYEQYF.

This clonotype has a count of ten or more. The gene calls are TRBV6-1 and TRBJ2-3; D remains ambiguous. Trimming left V 3 bases short and J 2 bases short, with 9 bases between. Germline-derived CDR1 and CDR2 are MNHNS and SASEGT. The CDR3 spans 14 residues. The DNA for the CDR3 is TGTGCCAGCAGTGATAGCAGCCCCACAGATACGCAGTATTTT. The encoded protein is CASSDSSPTDTQYF.

This clonotype was detected many times. The chain recombines TRBV28 with TRBJ2-6; D not certain. The germline V gene has CDR1 MDHEN and CDR2 SYDVKM. The CDR3 spans 13 residues. Trimming shortened V by 7 bases and J by 2 bases, and 6 bases separated the two germline ends. The CDR3 nucleotides are TGTGCCAGCAATCTCCCTGGGGCCAACGTCCTGACTTTC. Protein sequence: CASNLPGANVLTF.

The chain uses TRBV7-2 and TRBJ1-2, with a weak D call TRBD1 (5 bases). The CDR3 extends over 16 amino acids. The V gene lost 1 base and the J gene lost 5 bases, with 17 bases spanning the gap. Germline values: CDR1 SGHTA, CDR2 FQGNSA. For the CDR3, the DNA is TGTGCCAGCAGCTTAGAACAGGCCTGGTACTGGTATGGCTACACCTTC. Its protein product is CASSLEQAWYWYGYTF.

The rearrangement joins TRBV4-2 to TRBJ1-1, with 9 bases aligning to TRBD1. The CDR3 extends over 14 amino acids. V trimming: 5 bases; J trimming: 7 bases; junction bases outside the gene matches: 8. Germline V gene sequence: CDR1 LGHNA, CDR2 YNFKEQ. In nucleotides, the CDR3 is TGTGCCAGCAGCTCTACAGGGGGCCGCGATGAAGCTTTCTTT. It specifies CASSSTGGRDEAFF.

Ten or more counts support this clonotype. V usage is TRBV19 and J usage is TRBJ1-4; maybe TRBD1 (5 bases). Trimming took 7 bases from V and 0 from J, leaving 9 bases between them. The CDR3 covers 14 residues. Per the germline V gene, CDR1 is LNHDA and CDR2 is SQIVND (reference sequence). CDR3 loop: CASIDSPTNEKLFF. The CDR3 DNA sequence: TGTGCCAGTATCGACAGCCCAACTAATGAAAAACTGTTTTTT. Full variable domain (remainder filled in from reference TRBV19 and TRBJ1-4): DGGITQSPKYLFRKEGQNVTLSCEQNLNHDAMYWYRQDPGQGLRLIYYSQIVNDFQKGDIAEGYSVSREKKESFPLTVTSAQKNPTAFYLCASIDSPTNEKLFFGSGTQLSVL.